The sample holds many counts of the clone carrying this TCR beta chain. Its specificity is not known. The sample originates from a study of T cells in Graves' hyperthyroidism and ophthalmopathy. Study observations and caveats: Ophthalmopathy was predicted by the model a median of about 6.7 months ahead of onset. Clonotypes that were expanded in thyroid above 0.001 mostly appeared in blood too.

The ends were cut back, 4 bases at V and 2 bases at J, with 8 bases in the middle. The CDR3 loop spans 12 amino acids. The germline V gene encodes CDR1 DFQATT and CDR2 SNEGSKA (reference sequence). Researchers took RNA transcripts and amplified the TCR beta CDR3 regions from them. Primed by the HTBI set, a first-round RT-PCR was run on the TCR CDR3. TCRdb analysed the multiplex PCR reads with MiXCR anew, one entry per CDR3 protein. The sample yields 600,000 to 700,000 distinct CDR3 sequences, roughly 14% seen once. Enrolled ophthalmopathy patients presented with a Clinical Activity Score of at least 3, a NOSPECS grade of at least 4, and disease duration under 3 months.

The TCR originated in a woman aged 35 to 49 with Graves' ophthalmopathy. The material sequenced was blood. The chain couples TRBV20-1 to TRBJ1-2; tentatively, D is TRBD1 (5 bases). The CDR3 reads CSAIGENYGYTF. For the CDR3, the DNA is TGCAGTGCTATAGGGGAAAACTATGGCTACACCTTC.